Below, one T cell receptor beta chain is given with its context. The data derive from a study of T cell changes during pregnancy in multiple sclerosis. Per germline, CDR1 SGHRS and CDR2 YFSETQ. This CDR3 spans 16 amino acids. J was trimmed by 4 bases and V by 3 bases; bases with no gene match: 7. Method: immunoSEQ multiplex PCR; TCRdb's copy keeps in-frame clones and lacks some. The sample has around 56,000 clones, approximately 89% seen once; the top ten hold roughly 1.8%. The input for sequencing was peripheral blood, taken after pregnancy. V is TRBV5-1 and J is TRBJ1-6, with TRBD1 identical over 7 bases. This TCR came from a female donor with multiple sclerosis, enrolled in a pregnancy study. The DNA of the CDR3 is TGCGCCAGCAGCTGGGGGACAGACGAGTATAATTCACCCCTCCACTTT. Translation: CASSWGTDEYNSPLHF.